The 32 T cell receptor beta chains below were found in one sample sequenced in a study of CD8 T cell repertoires and HIV-1 epitope variants. Generated by immunoSEQ multiplex PCR, the TCRdb table keeps only in-frame clones and is missing some. This table holds some 5,900 clones, roughly 71% found once. Their antigens are not known. Sequenced material: cultured CD8+ T cells derived from PBMCs. The receptors were sampled from a male donor with HIV.

The chain carries TRBV27 and TRBJ2-5; weak D call: TRBD2 (5 bases). The CDR3 contains 13 residues. V was clipped by 6 bases and J by 3 bases, with 11 bases between them. Germline V lookup: CDR1 MNHEY, CDR2 SMNVEV (reference sequence). CDR3 sequence: CASRDGEKETQYF. CDR3 coding DNA: TGTGCCAGCAGGGATGGGGAGAAAGAGACCCAGTACTTC.

In this sample, this clone turned up once. This sequence joins TRBV5-1 and TRBJ2-7; tentative D call: TRBD1 (6 bases). This CDR3 has 13 residues. The germline V gene encodes CDR1 SGHRS and CDR2 YFSETQ. Trimming pared 1 base from V and 1 base from J, leaving 6 bases between. CDR3 sequence: CASSLTGSYEQYF. The CDR3 DNA reads as TGCGCCAGCAGCTTGACAGGGTCCTACGAGCAGTACTTC.

The chain joins TRBV5-1 to TRBJ2-7; the match to TRBD2 covers 7 bases. The germline CDR1 and CDR2 sequences are SGHRS and YFSETQ. This CDR3 contains 16 residues. Trimming at V came to 0 bases and at J to 0 bases, leaving 6 bases not matched to a gene. The CDR3 reads CASSLGPSGGSYEQYF. For the CDR3, the DNA is TGCGCCAGCAGCTTGGGTCCCTCGGGGGGCTCCTACGAGCAGTACTTC.

The chain couples TRBV19 to TRBJ1-1; D is unresolved. CDR1 and CDR2 (germline): LNHDA, SQIVND (reference sequence). There are 14 residues in the CDR3. Trimming pared 4 bases from V and 3 bases from J, leaving 12 bases between. The CDR3 region has the DNA TGTGCCAGTAGTAGTATAGCAGGCGACACTGAAGCTTTCTTT. It yields the protein CASSSIAGDTEAFF.

This rearrangement joins TRBV6-5 to TRBJ2-1, with no clear D. V lost 6 bases and J 1 base, leaving 13 bases between the germline ends. From germline, CDR1 is MNHEY and CDR2 SVGAGI. The CDR3 extends over 15 amino acids. CDR3 bases: TGTGCCAGCAGCTTCACATCTTCTTCCTACAATGAGCAGTTCTTC. It yields the protein CASSFTSSSYNEQFF.

This clone was observed a handful of times. This chain uses TRBV6-6 with TRBJ2-1; D gene uncertain. This CDR3 is 12 amino acids long. Germline assignment: CDR1 MNHNY and CDR2 SVGAGI (reference sequence). Trimming left V 6 bases short and J 2 bases short, with 5 bases between. CDR3 sequence (DNA): TGTGCCAGCAGCCGACCCTACAATGAGCAGTTCTTC. Its protein product is CASSRPYNEQFF.

This clone came up once. This chain joins TRBV9 and TRBJ2-5; 8 positions match TRBD1. The V segment lost 5 bases and the J segment 0 bases; nucleotides outside the gene matches: 9. The length of the CDR3 is 16 residues. Germline V gives CDR1 SGDLS, CDR2 YYNGEE. This CDR3 is CASSRGTGSYQETQYF. DNA for the CDR3: TGTGCCAGCAGTAGAGGGACAGGCTCGTACCAAGAGACCCAGTACTTC.

This clone was recorded once. The chain employs TRBV11-2 and TRBJ2-5; D might be TRBD2 (6 bases). The germline gives CDR1 SGHAT, CDR2 FQNNGV. CDR3 length: 15 residues. The germline V and J ends were trimmed by 1 base and 3 bases, with 12 bases remaining between them. The DNA for the CDR3 is TGTGCCAGCAGCTTAGTGGGGGGTGTGGAAGAGACCCAGTACTTC. Translated: CASSLVGGVEETQYF.

The chain couples TRBV7-8 to TRBJ2-5; D could derive from TRBD1 or TRBD2 (5 bases each). The ends were cut back, 5 bases at V and 4 bases at J, with 11 bases in the middle. This CDR3 contains 13 residues. Germline V gives CDR1 SGHVS, CDR2 FQNEAQ. CDR3 loop: CASSPGTRETQYF. The CDR3 DNA reads as TGTGCCAGCAGCCCGGGGACGCGAGAGACCCAGTACTTC.

The table lists this clone with a count of one. V is TRBV11-1 and J is TRBJ2-5; no reliable D call. The CDR3 sequence is 15 residues long. Germline-derived CDR1 and CDR2 are SGHAT and FQDESV (reference sequence). The germline V and J ends were trimmed by 7 bases and 0 bases, with 15 bases remaining between them. CDR3 protein: CASTPFLSNQETQYF. As DNA, the CDR3 is TGTGCCAGCACGCCTTTTTTGAGCAACCAAGAGACCCAGTACTTC.

The chain joins TRBV6-5 to TRBJ1-1; no reliable D call. Germline CDR1 and CDR2: MNHEY and SVGAGI. This CDR3 has 12 residues. Trimming pared 0 bases from V and 7 bases from J, leaving 6 bases between. CDR3 loop: CASSYSGLEAFF. The DNA of the CDR3 is TGTGCCAGCAGTTACTCGGGCCTTGAAGCTTTCTTT.

This clone showed up just a few times. The genes are TRBV27 and TRBJ2-7; 9 bases match TRBD1. This CDR3 has 15 residues. With V trimmed by 5 bases and J by 0 bases, 5 bases remained unmatched. CDR1 is MNHEY and CDR2 is SMNVEV in the germline V gene (reference sequence). CDR3 region: CASSVGQGSSYEQYF. CDR3 coding DNA: TGTGCCAGCAGTGTGGGACAGGGAAGCTCCTACGAGCAGTACTTC.

The chain couples TRBV5-4 to TRBJ2-2; tentatively, D is TRBD1 (5 bases). The CDR3 is 17 residues long. Germline CDR1 is SGHNT and CDR2 is YYREEE (reference sequence). The V and J ends lost 2 bases and 4 bases respectively, with 18 bases between them. The CDR3: CASSFPPGTGSTGELFF. For the CDR3, the DNA is TGTGCCAGCAGCTTCCCTCCCGGAACAGGCAGCACCGGGGAGCTGTTTTTT.

The chain links TRBV29-1 to TRBJ2-2, with D possibly being TRBD1 or TRBD2 (6 bases each). This CDR3 is 15 amino acids long. Germline CDR1 is SQVTM and CDR2 is ANQGSEA. V shed 1 base and J shed 6 bases, with 15 bases lying between them. The CDR3 is CSVEAGGVTAGELFF. CDR3 in DNA: TGCAGCGTTGAAGCCGGGGGCGTAACTGCCGGGGAGCTGTTTTTT.

The chain uses TRBV19 and TRBJ2-5; 15 bases align to TRBD2. This CDR3 is built from 18 residues. Germline CDR1 reads LNHDA; CDR2 reads SQIVND (reference sequence). The ends lost 2 bases at V and 5 bases at J; junction bases unmatched: 9. CDR3 bases: TGTGCCAGTAGTATACGCGGACTAGCGGGGGGGCCCCCCGAGACCCAGTACTTC. Translated, it gives CASSIRGLAGGPPETQYF.

The chain has TRBV27 and TRBJ2-3, with D unresolved. V was clipped by 6 bases and J by 1 base, with 11 bases between them. The CDR3 has 14 residues. Germline V lookup: CDR1 MNHEY, CDR2 SMNVEV (reference sequence). CDR3 in amino acids: CASRSPSGTDTQYF. DNA of the CDR3: TGTGCCAGCAGATCCCCGTCCGGCACAGATACGCAGTATTTT.

The V and J genes are TRBV11-3 and TRBJ2-1; TRBD1 matches 10 bases. This CDR3 contains 19 residues. Germline assignment: CDR1 SGHNT and CDR2 YENEEA. Trimming cost V 0 bases and J 0 bases; bases outside gene matches: 8. CDR3 coding DNA: TGTGCCAGCAGCTTAGAGGCGACAGGGGGCCCGAGCTCCTACAATGAGCAGTTCTTC. This translates into CASSLEATGGPSSYNEQFF.

The chain couples TRBV21-1 to TRBJ2-5; TRBD1, the table's D call, lacks a check against the DNA. TRBV21-1 is flagged as a pseudogene. This CDR3 comprises 21 residues. CDR3 protein: CASSKLGTGVTNVRYQETQYF. In DNA, the CDR3 is TGTGCCAGCAGCAAACTCGGGACAGGGGTTACAAACGTTCGGTACCAAGAGACCCAGTACTTC.

The gene calls are TRBV18 and TRBJ1-4; unclear D gene. Looked up from germline, CDR1 is KGHSH and CDR2 is LQKENI. Trimming took 8 bases from V and 14 from J, leaving 12 bases between them. This CDR3 spans 10 amino acids. CDR3 DNA sequence: TGTGCCAGCCCGAGAATTAGGCTGTTTTTT. This codes for CASPRIRLFF. Based on the CDR3 plus reference TRBV18 and TRBJ1-4, the full variable domain is NAGVMQNPRHLVRRRGQEARLRCSPMKGHSHVYWYRQLPEEGLKFMVYLQKENIIDESGMPKERFSAEFPKEGPSILRIQQVVRGDSAAYFCASPRIRLFFGSGTQLSVL.

This clone was seen once. The rearrangement links TRBV28 to TRBJ2-1, with 11 bases matching TRBD2. The CDR3 is made up of 19 amino acids. Trimming cost V 2 bases and J 0 bases; bases outside gene matches: 9. Germline assignment: CDR1 MDHEN and CDR2 SYDVKM. In DNA form, the CDR3 reads TGTGCCAGCAGTTTAGGGCTAGCGGGAGGCCCGAGCTCCTACAATGAGCAGTTCTTC. Translated, it gives CASSLGLAGGPSSYNEQFF.

The rearrangement uses TRBV4-3 and TRBJ2-2; 11 positions agree with TRBD1. Germline CDR1 is LGHNA and CDR2 is YSLEER. This CDR3 has 17 residues. V lost 3 bases and J lost 4; bases outside the gene matches: 7. This chain's CDR3 is CASSQERTGGLTGELFF. In DNA, the CDR3 is TGCGCCAGCAGCCAGGAGCGGACAGGGGGCCTCACCGGGGAGCTGTTTTTT.

The genes are TRBV7-9 and TRBJ2-2; 10 nucleotides match TRBD2. The CDR3 has 16 residues. Unmatched junction bases numbered 3, after V lost 5 bases and J lost 0 bases. Germline V gene sequence: CDR1 SEHNR, CDR2 FQNEAQ (reference sequence). The CDR3 DNA follows: TGTGCCAGCAGCCCCACTAGCGGGACGAACACCGGGGAGCTGTTTTTT. It is translated as CASSPTSGTNTGELFF.

The chain recombines TRBV6-1 with TRBJ1-4; D is unresolved. Between the trimmed V and J ends, which lost 0 bases and 0 bases, there was a span of 8 bases. This CDR3 has 16 residues. In germline, CDR1 is MNHNS, CDR2 SASEGT. This CDR3 reads CASSEAPGPTNEKLFF. In nucleotides, the CDR3 is TGTGCCAGCAGTGAAGCCCCGGGTCCAACTAATGAAAAACTGTTTTTT.

This clone has a single count. J is TRBJ2-1 and V is TRBV29-1; perhaps TRBD2 as D (6 bases). This CDR3 has 12 amino acids. The germline V and J ends were trimmed by 7 bases and 8 bases, with 15 bases remaining between them. CDR1 is SQVTM and CDR2 is ANQGSEA in the germline V gene. CDR3 nucleotide sequence: TGCAGCGGGAGGGGCCTGAGCGATGAGCAGTTCTTC. Its protein product is CSGRGLSDEQFF.

This clone was observed once. The chain uses TRBV7-9 and TRBJ2-7; D is perhaps TRBD2 (6 bases). With 4 bases removed from V and 2 bases from J, the gap between germline ends came to 12 bases. The germline V gene has CDR1 SEHNR and CDR2 FQNEAQ (reference sequence). There are 14 residues in the CDR3. CDR3 sequence reads: CASSYPGVTYEQYF. CDR3 DNA sequence: TGTGCCAGCAGCTATCCGGGGGTGACCTACGAGCAGTACTTC.

This clone has a single count. The chain couples TRBV5-4 to TRBJ1-2; the match to TRBD1 covers 11 bases. The ends lost 0 bases at V and 3 bases at J; junction bases unmatched: 7. Germline lookup yields CDR1 SGHNT and CDR2 YYREEE (reference sequence). CDR3 length: 17 residues. The CDR3 region is CASSLERTGGADYGYTF. The CDR3 DNA reads as TGTGCCAGCAGCTTGGAGAGGACAGGGGGCGCAGACTATGGCTACACCTTC.

The table lists this clone with a few counts. The rearrangement joins TRBV28 to TRBJ1-1, with TRBD1 identical over 8 bases. V gave up 10 bases and J gave up 3 bases; unmatched junction bases: 10. Germline V CDR1 and CDR2: MDHEN, SYDVKM. CDR3 length equals 14 residues. For the CDR3, the DNA is TGTGCCACCACTGGACAGGGTTTATACACTGAAGCTTTCTTT. It codes for CATTGQGLYTEAFF.

Here the CDR3 DNA reads TGTGCCAGTAGTTTAGCGGGCTACAATGAGCAGTTCTTC. Protein: CASSLAGYNEQFF. The chain uses TRBV19 and TRBJ2-1, with TRBD2 matching 7 bases. This CDR3 contains 13 residues. J was trimmed by 3 bases and V by 5 bases; bases with no gene match: 1. Germline V gene sequence: CDR1 LNHDA, CDR2 SQIVND (reference sequence).

The V call is TRBV4-3, the J call TRBJ2-6; D is undetermined. CDR1 and CDR2 (germline): LGHNA, YSLEER. V lost 0 bases and J lost 2, with 8 bases in between. This CDR3 has 16 amino acids. In nucleotides, the CDR3 is TGCGCCAGCAGCCAAGATAGGGTAACTGGGGCCAACGTCCTGACTTTC. Translation gives CASSQDRVTGANVLTF.

The chain links TRBV28 to TRBJ2-7, with D hard to call. V lost 5 bases to trimming and J lost 0 bases, with 11 bases between them. CDR1 is MDHEN and CDR2 is SYDVKM in the germline V gene. The CDR3 length is 14 residues. CDR3: CASSLLLISYEQYF. The CDR3 DNA reads as TGTGCCAGCAGTCTTCTCTTGATCTCCTACGAGCAGTACTTC.

The rearrangement uses TRBV4-1 and TRBJ2-5, with D tentatively TRBD2 (6 bases). Per germline, CDR1 MGHRA and CDR2 YSYEKL. V was pared by 4 bases and J by 5 bases, with 26 bases between. The CDR3 runs 18 residues. The CDR3 sequence is CASSPKMRGTPMGETQYF. The CDR3 nucleotides read TGCGCCAGCAGCCCCAAGATGCGCGGGACGCCAATGGGGGAGACCCAGTACTTC.

V is TRBV6-1 and J is TRBJ2-1; 11 bases are shared with TRBD2. The CDR3 extends over 15 amino acids. V dropped 6 bases and J dropped 5; count of bases not matched to a gene: 6. Per the germline V gene, CDR1 is MNHNS and CDR2 is SASEGT. The CDR3 is CASSLSGGANNEQFF. The DNA of the CDR3 is TGTGCCAGCAGCCTTAGCGGGGGGGCGAACAATGAGCAGTTCTTC.